The rows below give T cell receptor beta chains drawn from one sample of a study of blood T cell repertoires in COVID-19. The method was immunoSEQ multiplex PCR; TCRdb's version includes in-frame clones alone and lacks a portion of them. The table shows over 100,000 clones, with 90% occurring only once. Sample: peripheral blood. These receptor sequences come from a human donor in a cohort sampled during active COVID-19. Each CDR3 is given without its conserved first and last residue. The D gene is left open where the match is weak.

TRBV9	TRBD2	TRBJ2-2	ASSVTSGGRGSGELF
TRBV27	-	TRBJ2-3	ASSYRGGGIPDTDTQY
TRBV7-3	-	TRBJ2-5	ASSLGGRETQY
TRBV2	-	TRBJ1-1	ASRRTVTQTEAF
TRBV27	-	TRBJ2-1	ASSSIYPYTEQF
TRBV7-2	-	TRBJ2-7	ASSPPITGYEQY
TRBV28	TRBD2	TRBJ2-7	ASSLVGGASGRAREQY
TRBV15	-	TRBJ1-1	ATRTASTVMEAF
TRBV19	-	TRBJ2-7	ASSIAGSTHEQY
TRBV29-1	-	TRBJ1-1	SVVRGLWTEAF
TRBV5-4	TRBD2	TRBJ2-5	ASSLGGGQETQY
TRBV19	TRBD1	TRBJ2-3	ASSIGDRGTDTQY
TRBV10-3	-	TRBJ2-2	AIMGQNTGELF
TRBV5-4	TRBD1	TRBJ1-1	ASSGTVNTEAF
TRBV19	TRBD1	TRBJ2-7	ASRRGQGPHEQY
TRBV11-2	TRBD1	TRBJ1-1	ASSTHRGRGTEAF
TRBV24-1	TRBD2	TRBJ2-1	ATSDILRGGSATNEQF
TRBV5-1	-	TRBJ2-1	ASSTQSGSKF
TRBV5-6	TRBD2	TRBJ2-3	ASSLVPGGGTDTQY
TRBV5-4	TRBD1	TRBJ1-1	ASSSRQGEWTEAF
TRBV5-6	TRBD1	TRBJ1-1	ASSRQGRSTEAF
TRBV11-2	-	TRBJ1-2	ASSSGALSYGYT
TRBV7-9	-	TRBJ1-1	ASSPLNTEAF
TRBV19	TRBD1	TRBJ1-2	ASSIRRDRENYGYT
TRBV7-2	-	TRBJ2-3	ASSLMQSDTQY
TRBV24-1	-	TRBJ1-2	ATSDSQTGGANYGYT
TRBV9	TRBD1	TRBJ2-3	ASSVTGTGGTDTQY
TRBV4-1	TRBD1	TRBJ1-4	ASSREGTGNEKLF
TRBV7-9	-	TRBJ2-3	ASSFSQNKPKRTDTQY
TRBV14	TRBD1	TRBJ1-1	ASSLITGGNTEAF
TRBV23-1	-	TRBJ2-3	ASNLRGY
TRBV20-1	TRBD2	TRBJ2-7	SASPGLAGVKPPYEQY
TRBV7-9	TRBD1	TRBJ2-5	ASSFTGTGKETQY
TRBV7-2	-	TRBJ1-2	ASSLPPGEGGYT
TRBV28	-	TRBJ1-6	ASSPTRSISPLH
TRBV6-1	-	TRBJ2-3	ASSELGAHGDTQY
TRBV18	-	TRBJ2-3	ASSPGAPRDTQY
TRBV21-1	-	TRBJ2-4	ASSKETALAKNIQY
TRBV19	TRBD1	TRBJ2-1	ASRGDRGIGEQF
TRBV3-1/TRBV3-2	TRBD2	TRBJ2-1	ASSEASGPYNEQF
TRBV4-2	TRBD1	TRBJ2-1	ASSPSVGQGRGEQF
TRBV6-5	-	TRBJ2-4	ASSVSLAKNIQY
TRBV7-2	TRBD1	TRBJ1-2	ASSDRALGYGYT
TRBV11-3	-	TRBJ2-7	ASSSLYEQY